This entry lists 27 T cell receptor beta chains sequenced from one sample in a study of T cell responses to AZD1222 COVID-19 vaccine. Generated by immunoSEQ multiplex PCR, the TCRdb table keeps only in-frame clones and is missing some. The table has 120,000 or so clones, less than 95% seen once. This specimen consisted of peripheral blood, obtained on day 0 of AZD1222 vaccination. These TCRs come from an adult in good health.

Comment on this clone: Other DNA sequences of this sample code for an identical CDR3. The genes are TRBV28 and TRBJ1-3, with 7 bases matching TRBD1. Germline V gene sequence: CDR1 MDHEN, CDR2 SYDVKM. Trimming took 2 bases from V and 2 from J; bases not matched to a gene: 0. This CDR3 has 14 amino acids. Written as DNA, the CDR3 is TGTGCCAGCAGTTTAGACAGGGCTGGAAACACCATATATTTT. It encodes CASSLDRAGNTIYF.

The chain uses TRBV27 and TRBJ2-7, with D perhaps TRBD2 (5 bases). Per the germline V gene, CDR1 is MNHEY and CDR2 is SMNVEV (reference sequence). The CDR3 sequence is 14 residues long. Trimming took 6 bases from V and 2 from J, leaving 14 bases between them. DNA for the CDR3: TGTGCCAGCAGCCCATCCCGCGGGCCCTACGAGCAGTACTTC. Amino acids: CASSPSRGPYEQYF.

This chain joins TRBV7-2 and TRBJ1-4; 8 bases map to TRBD1. The length of the CDR3 is 15 residues. After removal of 1 base from V and 10 bases from J, the junction contained 8 bases not matched to a gene. CDR1 is SGHTA and CDR2 is FQGNSA in the germline V gene. CDR3 bases: TGTGCCAGCAGCTTAGGTTCAAACAGGGGGGGAAAACTGTTTTTT. It specifies CASSLGSNRGGKLFF. The full variable domain, in which reference TRBV7-2 and TRBJ1-4 provide the parts outside the CDR3, is GAGVSQSPSNKVTEKGKDVELRCDPISGHTALYWYRQSLGQGLEFLIYFQGNSAPDKSGLPSDRFSAERTGGSVSTLTIQRTQQEDSAVYLCASSLGSNRGGKLFFGSGTQLSVL.

This clone has more than one count but fewer than ten. This chain joins TRBV27 and TRBJ2-7; TRBD2 agrees at 9 bases. V shed 6 bases and J 2 bases; nucleotides not matched to a gene: 5. This CDR3 is built from 14 residues. Germline V gene data show CDR1 as MNHEY and CDR2 as SMNVEV (reference sequence). CDR3 nucleotide sequence: TGTGCCAGCAGCGTTCTAGCGGGGCCCTACGAGCAGTACTTC. This codes for CASSVLAGPYEQYF.

Comment on this clone: A read error may account for a junction end that differs from germline. The chain combines TRBV6-1 with TRBJ1-6; no firm D call. The CDR3 length is 13 residues. Germline V gene lookup returns CDR1 MNHNS and CDR2 SASEGT. The CDR3 loop is CASSEARDSPLHF. The DNA of the CDR3 is TGTGCCAGCAGCGAAGCGAGGGATTCACCCCTCCACTTT.

This clone appeared once. The rearrangement uses TRBV7-8 and TRBJ2-7; 7 bases map to TRBD2. The CDR3 contains 15 residues. V gave up 1 base and J gave up 2 bases; unmatched junction bases: 5. Germline V gene data show CDR1 as SGHVS and CDR2 as FQNEAQ. CDR3 sequence reads: CASSLGASGPYEQYF. Here the CDR3 DNA reads TGTGCCAGCAGCTTAGGGGCTAGCGGACCCTACGAGCAGTACTTC.

This sequence joins TRBV7-8 and TRBJ1-6, with TRBD1 matching 7 bases. With 4 bases clipped from V and 8 bases from J, the junction kept 8 bases outside the gene matches. Germline values: CDR1 SGHVS, CDR2 FQNEAQ. The CDR3 has 15 residues. The DNA of the CDR3 is TGTGCCAGCAGCTCGCGACAGGGAAGGGATTCACCCCTCCACTTT. The encoded protein is CASSSRQGRDSPLHF.

The rearrangement uses TRBV4-1 and TRBJ1-5; no clear D gene. This CDR3 region has 14 residues. Germline values: CDR1 MGHRA, CDR2 YSYEKL. Trimming stripped 2 bases from V and 1 base from J, with 6 bases between. The CDR3 sequence: CASSQLGSNQPQHF. CDR3 bases: TGCGCCAGCAGCCAACTCGGGAGCAATCAGCCCCAGCATTTT.

The chain couples TRBV30 to TRBJ2-1; D gene uncertain. CDR1 is GTSNPN, CDR2 SVGIG, per germline (reference sequence). The CDR3 is 14 amino acids. Trimming cost V 0 bases and J 3 bases, with 9 bases left between them. The CDR3 loop reads CAWSVSRYYNEQFF. CDR3 nucleotides: TGTGCCTGGAGTGTATCCCGGTACTACAATGAGCAGTTCTTC.

The rearrangement joins TRBV5-1 to TRBJ1-6, with D uncertain. Trimming removed 0 bases at V and 7 bases at J, with 11 bases between. CDR1 and CDR2 from the germline V gene are SGHRS and YFSETQ. The CDR3 covers 15 residues. CDR3 sequence reads: CASSLEGFTNSPLHF. The CDR3 DNA reads TGCGCCAGCAGCTTGGAAGGGTTTACGAATTCACCCCTCCACTTT.

This chain connects TRBV15 to TRBJ2-1, with 9 positions matching TRBD2. V was pared by 4 bases and J by 6 bases, with 4 bases of the junction left unmatched. The CDR3 contains 14 residues. Germline CDR1 and CDR2: LNHNV and YYDKDF (reference sequence). The CDR3 bases are TGTGCCACCAGCATTTCTAGCGGGACCAATGAGCAGTTCTTC. This codes for CATSISSGTNEQFF.

The V and J genes are TRBV3-1 (or the pseudogene TRBV3-2) and TRBJ1-3; D is uncertain. The V end lost 2 bases, the J end lost 0 bases, and 17 bases lay between the germline ends. The V gene's germline CDR1 is LGHDT and CDR2 YNNKEL (reference sequence). The CDR3 sequence is 18 residues long. The CDR3: CASSQLALGTASGNTIYF. The CDR3 DNA is TGTGCCAGCAGCCAACTCGCCTTGGGAACGGCCTCTGGAAACACCATATATTTT.

The chain is built from TRBV6-5 and TRBJ1-5; TRBD1 matches 7 bases. CDR1 MNHEY and CDR2 SVGAGI come from the germline V gene. V lost 8 bases to trimming and J lost 2 bases; unmatched junction nucleotides: 9. CDR3 length equals 15 residues. The CDR3 DNA follows: TGTGCCAGCCACCTCGACAGGGTAGGCAATCAGCCCCAGCATTTT. Amino acid sequence: CASHLDRVGNQPQHF.

This clone was picked up a small number of times. The J gene is TRBJ1-2, the V gene TRBV19, with D possibly TRBD1 on 6 matching bases. The germline CDR1 and CDR2 sequences are LNHDA and SQIVND (reference sequence). The CDR3 length is 15 residues. Trimming removed 4 bases from V and 4 bases from J, with 16 bases in between. CDR3 sequence (DNA): TGTGCCAGTAGTACCCCCGGACAGCTTCGCTATGGCTACACCTTC. It yields the protein CASSTPGQLRYGYTF.

This clone was detected only once. The CDR3 region has the DNA TGCGCCAGCAGCTTGACTTTTTCCAACGAGCAGTACTTC. This sequence encodes CASSLTFSNEQYF. The chain has TRBV5-1 and TRBJ2-7; D unresolved. The V end was cut by 1 base, the J end by 5 bases, with 10 bases between. Germline lookup yields CDR1 SGHRS and CDR2 YFSETQ. CDR3 length equals 13 residues.

The chain has TRBV6-5 and TRBJ1-2; D is uncertain. The V gene's germline CDR1 is MNHEY and CDR2 SVGAGI. The V end was cut by 4 bases, the J end by 3 bases, with 6 bases between. The CDR3 length is 12 residues. The CDR3 nucleotides read TGTGCCAGCAGTTCGGTTGACTATGGCTACACCTTC. This sequence encodes CASSSVDYGYTF.

This clone was seen only once. The gene calls are TRBV5-5 and TRBJ2-7; 12 nucleotides align to TRBD2. This CDR3 is 15 amino acids long. The V gene's germline CDR1 is SGHKS and CDR2 YYEKEE (reference sequence). V lost 0 bases to trimming and J lost 4 bases; unmatched junction nucleotides: 2. DNA for the CDR3: TGTGCCAGCAGCTTGGGACTAGCGGGGGATTACGAGCAGTACTTC. Amino acids: CASSLGLAGDYEQYF.

The CDR3 loop reads CASGLVTRGGHYTF. The CDR3 nucleotides read TGTGCTAGTGGTTTGGTAACCAGGGGGGGACACTACACCTTC. V is TRBV12-5 and J is TRBJ1-2; 7 nucleotides agree with TRBD1. This CDR3 has 14 residues. Germline trimming cut 0 bases from V and 10 bases from J; bases unmatched to any gene: 8. Germline V CDR1 and CDR2: LGHNT, FRNRAP.

This sequence joins TRBV11-2 and TRBJ2-3; TRBD1 is a possible D gene (5 bases). V was clipped by 5 bases and J by 1 base, with 13 bases between them. The germline V gene encodes CDR1 SGHAT and CDR2 FQNNGV. The CDR3 consists of 15 residues. In DNA, the CDR3 is TGTGCCAGCAGCAGTGATGTCAGGGGCACAGATACGCAGTATTTT. Amino acid sequence: CASSSDVRGTDTQYF.

The rearrangement joins TRBV7-9 to TRBJ1-5; TRBD1 aligns across 8 bases. The CDR3 consists of 15 residues. Germline V CDR1 and CDR2: SEHNR, FQNEAQ (reference sequence). After removal of 5 bases from V and 4 bases from J, the junction contained 7 bases not matched to a gene. CDR3 DNA: TGTGCCAGCAGCACGGACAGGGAGATGAATCAGCCCCAGCATTTT. Its translation is CASSTDREMNQPQHF.

In its sample, this clone was seen once. The chain carries TRBV5-1 and TRBJ1-6, with a weak D call TRBD1 (6 bases). Between the trimmed V and J ends, which lost 7 bases and 3 bases, there was a span of 14 bases. CDR3 length: 15 amino acids. Germline V gene sequence: CDR1 SGHRS, CDR2 YFSETQ. The CDR3 nucleotides are TGCGCCAGCTCTGAGGACAGTCTCTATAATTCACCCCTCCACTTT. Translating gives CASSEDSLYNSPLHF.

The rearrangement joins TRBV5-6 to TRBJ1-5, with 8 bases aligning to TRBD1. V was clipped by 2 bases and J by 5 bases; unmatched bases: 3. The CDR3 covers 14 residues. CDR1 and CDR2 from the germline V gene are SGHDT and YYEEEE. CDR3 sequence: CASSFQGAYQPQHF. The CDR3 DNA reads as TGTGCCAGCAGCTTTCAGGGGGCGTATCAGCCCCAGCATTTT. The full variable domain, completed using reference TRBV5-6 and TRBJ1-5, is DAGVTQSPTHLIKTRGQQVTLRCSPKSGHDTVSWYQQALGQGPQFIFQYYEEEERQRGNFPDRFSGHQFPNYSSELNVNALLLGDSALYLCASSFQGAYQPQHFGDGTRLSIL.

The chain recombines TRBV5-1 with TRBJ2-1; D unresolved. CDR1 and CDR2 from the germline V gene are SGHRS and YFSETQ. The CDR3 loop spans 13 amino acids. The germline V and J ends were trimmed by 5 bases and 5 bases, with 11 bases remaining between them. The CDR3 DNA is TGCGCCAGCAGGGCCGGGTTTGACAATGAGCAGTTCTTC. Protein product: CASRAGFDNEQFF.

V and J are TRBV7-2 and TRBJ1-3; D is unresolved. The germline CDR1 and CDR2 sequences are SGHTA and FQGNSA. This CDR3 contains 15 residues. V was shortened by 2 bases and J by 0 bases, with 8 bases between the two germline ends. Written as DNA, the CDR3 is TGTGCCAGCAGCTTATGGCTTGACTCTGGAAACACCATATATTTT. This translates into CASSLWLDSGNTIYF.

This rearrangement joins TRBV20-1 to TRBJ2-1, with D uncertain. Germline CDR1 reads DFQATT; CDR2 reads SNEGSKA (reference sequence). Trimming pared 5 bases from V and 3 bases from J, leaving 5 bases between. This CDR3 spans 11 amino acids. The CDR3 sequence is CSAGSYNEQFF. The CDR3 DNA sequence: TGCAGTGCTGGCAGCTACAATGAGCAGTTCTTC.

J is TRBJ1-1 and V is TRBV4-3, with D possibly being TRBD1 (6 bases). Germline V lookup: CDR1 LGHNA, CDR2 YSLEER. Trimming pared 4 bases from V and 0 bases from J, leaving 12 bases between. The CDR3 loop spans 15 amino acids. DNA of the CDR3: TGCGCCAGCAGCCGATCGGACAGATTGAACACTGAAGCTTTCTTT. Translating it yields CASSRSDRLNTEAFF.

The rearrangement uses TRBV19 and TRBJ1-3; D is possibly TRBD1 (6 bases). The CDR3 loop spans 16 amino acids. The V and J ends lost 3 bases and 0 bases respectively, with 12 bases between them. Germline V gene data show CDR1 as LNHDA and CDR2 as SQIVND (reference sequence). The chain's CDR3 is CASSMRGTFSGNTIYF. CDR3 nucleotide sequence: TGTGCCAGTAGTATGAGGGGGACGTTCTCTGGAAACACCATATATTTT. Full variable domain (outside the CDR3, taken from reference TRBV19 and TRBJ1-3): DGGITQSPKYLFRKEGQNVTLSCEQNLNHDAMYWYRQDPGQGLRLIYYSQIVNDFQKGDIAEGYSVSREKKESFPLTVTSAQKNPTAFYLCASSMRGTFSGNTIYFGEGSWLTVV.